A selection of T cell receptor beta chains follows, all from one sample in a study of T cell repertoires in cytomegalovirus infection. For these receptors, no antigen is known. TCRdb itself ran the reads through MiXCR, one entry per CDR3 protein. Among about a million distinct CDR3 sequences listed, around 30% were seen once. Sequencing used cultured CD8+ T cells from PBMCs, obtained from culture after CMV antigen stimulation. The receptor source for this set is a human donor in good health (CMV status not recorded). Some clones in this sample may be carry-over from other donors' samples. The CDR3 runs from the conserved cysteine through the conserved F or W. A D gene is named only where the DNA matches it firmly. Not every row has a clone size; where given, it reads once, few, many or a size class.

-	TRBV9	TRBJ1-2	TRBD1	TGTGCCAGCAGCGTGGGGACAGTTGGCTACACCTTC	CASSVGTVGYTF
few	TRBV5-1	TRBJ1-1	-	TGCGCCAGCAGAATTCCAGGGGACACTGAAGCTTTCTTT	CASRIPGDTEAFF
-	TRBV24-1	TRBJ1-5	-	TGTGCCACCAGTGAAGGGTATAGCAATCAGCCCCAGCATTTT	CATSEGYSNQPQHF
-	TRBV6-2/TRBV6-3	TRBJ2-5	-	TGTGCCAGCTGCTTACGACGGAAAGAGACCCAGTACTTC	CASCLRRKETQYF
-	TRBV6-8	TRBJ2-7	-	TGTGCCAGCAGTCCCTACCACATATACGAGCAGTACTTC	CASSPYHIYEQYF
few	TRBV4-2	TRBJ1-3	-	TGTGCCAGCAGCCAAGATCTCGACGACACCATATATTTT	CASSQDLDDTIYF
many	TRBV7-8	TRBJ1-2	-	TGTGCCATCCCGCGAGGGGCAGGGTATGGCTACACCTTC	CAIPRGAGYGYTF
-	TRBV2	TRBJ1-1	-	TGTGCCAGCAGTGATGCCGGGACTGAAGCTTTCTTT	CASSDAGTEAFF
-	TRBV27	TRBJ2-7	-	TGTGCCAGCAGTTTATCGCCTCCCGCTCCCCACGAGCAGTACTTC	CASSLSPPAPHEQYF
-	TRBV6-2/TRBV6-3	TRBJ1-2	-	TGTGCCATCGCCGGCGCAGGAGCTAACTATGGCTACACCTTC	CAIAGAGANYGYTF
-	TRBV27	TRBJ1-2	-	TGTGCCAGCAGTTTACTTCCTTCCCGAACAGGGTTAGGTGATGGCTACACCTTC	CASSLLPSRTGLGDGYTF
-	TRBV10-3	TRBJ2-3	-	TGTGCCATCAGTGAGTTGGTGGGGGGGCATACAGATACGCAGTATTTT	CAISELVGGHTDTQYF
-	TRBV10-3	TRBJ1-4	TRBD1	TGTGCCATCAGGGGTGGGACAGCAACTAATGAAAAACTGTTTTTT	CAIRGGTATNEKLFF
few	TRBV12-3/TRBV12-4	TRBJ1-1	-	TGTGCCAGCAGCCCGGTTGTTCTGAACACTGAAGCTTTCTTT	CASSPVVLNTEAFF
-	TRBV4-1	TRBJ2-2	-	TGCGCCAGCAGCCAAGAAGGCGACCCCTGGTCCGGGGAGCTGTTTTTT	CASSQEGDPWSGELFF
-	TRBV7-8	TRBJ1-4	-	TGTGCCAGCAGCTTAGATAGCCTTCCCCGGGGCCCGGAGGGTGTATTGAATGAAAAACTGTTTTTT	CASSLDSLPRGPEGVLNEKLFF
-	TRBV12-3/TRBV12-4	TRBJ1-1	TRBD1	TGTGCCAGCAGCCCGGGACAGGGGGCGTTTGAAGCTTTCTTT	CASSPGQGAFEAFF
-	TRBV11-3	TRBJ2-5	-	TGTGCCAGCAGCTTAGATGGCAGGACCTGGGAGACCCAGTACTTC	CASSLDGRTWETQYF
many	TRBV7-2	TRBJ2-1	-	TGTGCCAGCAACCTAAATGGACGGATGAAGTTCTTC	CASNLNGRMKFF
few	TRBV6-5	TRBJ2-2	-	TGTGCCAGCAGTTACGACTTCGGTACCGGGGAGCTGTTTTTT	CASSYDFGTGELFF
-	TRBV7-2	TRBJ1-6	-	TGTGCCGTGAGGTTGACCACCACTGGCTCCTATAATTCACCCCTCCACTTT	CAVRLTTTGSYNSPLHF
few	TRBV12-3/TRBV12-4	TRBJ1-4	-	TGTGCCAGCTTCGAGGGGGTTAATGAAAAACTGTTTTTT	CASFEGVNEKLFF
few	TRBV28	TRBJ2-3	-	TGTGCCAGCACCCACAGGACTCTTAGCACAGATACGCAGTATTTT	CASTHRTLSTDTQYF
few	TRBV12-3/TRBV12-4	TRBJ2-1	-	TGTGCCAGCAGTTTAGGGGCGGGACTCCCGGCTAACTTCTTC	CASSLGAGLPANFF
-	TRBV6-1	TRBJ2-2	-	TGTGCCAGCAGCGAGTGGGGGGCGGGCACCGGGGAGCTGTTTTTT	CASSEWGAGTGELFF
few	TRBV7-9	TRBJ1-2	-	TGTGCCAGCAGCGCAATGATCCGGGACGGGGCACGAAGATTC	CASSAMIRDGARRF
-	TRBV6-1	TRBJ2-3	TRBD2	TGTGCCAGCAGTGAAAGGGCGGGGGGAACAGATACGCAGTATTTT	CASSERAGGTDTQYF
few	TRBV19	TRBJ1-1	TRBD1	TGTGCCAGTATCAACGACAGGGCAATGAACACTGAAGCTTTCTTT	CASINDRAMNTEAFF
once	TRBV19	TRBJ1-5	TRBD1	TGTGTCAGAGACGACAGGGCCCGTCAGCCCCAGCATTTT	CVRDDRARQPQHF
-	TRBV6-6	TRBJ2-3	-	TGTGCCAGCAGTGCCCCAGCCGGCAGTACAGATACGCAGTATTTT	CASSAPAGSTDTQYF
-	TRBV11-2	TRBJ1-5	-	TGTGCCAGCAGCTTCGAGGGGAATAGCAATCAGCCCCAGCATTTT	CASSFEGNSNQPQHF
-	TRBV10-3	TRBJ2-1	TRBD2	TGTGCCATCAGGGCGGGGGGAAGCTCCTACAATGAGCAGTTCTTC	CAIRAGGSSYNEQFF
-	TRBV4-1	TRBJ1-2	-	TGCGCCAGCAGCCAAGATTTTGTTAGGGCAGGTCCTTATGGCTACACCTTC	CASSQDFVRAGPYGYTF
-	TRBV9	TRBJ1-5	-	TGTGCCAGCAGCGTAGGAGGTGCGAGAATACTTCCCCAGCATTTT	CASSVGGARILPQHF